This TCR beta chain came from a study of blood T cells in healthy people across ages. Study results and caveats: More naive CD4+ cells and higher diversity marked long-lived donors relative to aged donors. Across the age range, TCR beta diversity per million T cells fell in a roughly linear way. Conclusively comparing naive with antigen-experienced cells was impossible with unsorted PBMCs.

Together with a sample-barcoded 5' primer, a J-beta primer mix was included in a second PCR lasting roughly 6 to 12 cycles. TCRdb re-called the 5' RACE reads with MiXCR, one entry per CDR3 protein. The sample holds about 570,000 distinct CDR3 sequences, 25% to 30% seen once. This clonotype was detected many times. What it binds is unknown. Unmatched junction bases numbered 8, after V lost 6 bases and J lost 4 bases. The CDR3 has 15 residues. Sequencing used blood. The origin of this receptor is a woman aged 70-85 years in good health. The genes are TRBV12-3 or TRBV12-4 and TRBJ1-2; TRBD1 aligns across 10 bases. CDR3 sequence reads: CASSFRDRGPYGYTF. In DNA, the CDR3 is TGTGCCAGCAGCTTCCGGGACAGGGGACCCTATGGCTACACCTTC.